The clone carrying this T cell receptor beta chain was detected a few times. This entry belongs to a study of blood T cells in healthy people across ages. It was with a sample-barcoded 5' primer and a J-beta primer mix that a second PCR of roughly 6 to 12 cycles was run. Every sample returned 2.5 million or more CDR3-containing paired-end reads. One entry per CDR3 protein results from TCRdb running MiXCR on the 5' RACE reads. In the table there are over 450,000 distinct CDR3 sequences, around 24% of which are singletons. CDR1 is MGHDK and CDR2 is SYGVNS in the germline V gene. This CDR3 has 15 amino acids. V lost 2 bases and J 9 bases, leaving 19 bases between the germline ends. The same specimen was also included in a second study, on T cells of mothers and their children. In that study: Comparable shaping of TCR recombination output by thymic selection was observed in related and unrelated pairs.

Sequencing used blood. The TCR comes from a boy between 10 and 17 years old in good health. The chain uses TRBV25-1 and TRBJ1-2, with D possibly TRBD1 on 5 matching bases. The CDR3 protein is CASSEAHGQGERYTF. CDR3 coding DNA: TGTGCCAGCAGTGAAGCACACGGGCAGGGAGAGCGCTACACCTTC.